These T cell receptor beta chains were read from a single sample in a study of blood T cell repertoires in COVID-19. Assay: immunoSEQ multiplex PCR; the TCRdb copy retains only in-frame clones and omits some. The table includes tens of thousands of clones, about 81% detected once. The specimen was peripheral blood. These receptors originate from a human donor with acute or convalescent COVID-19. The donor label of this sample is uncertain. Each CDR3 is given with its conserved first and last residue. Fields, in order: clone size, V gene, J gene, D gene, CDR3 DNA, CDR3 protein. A D gene is named only where the DNA matches it firmly. Expanded clones are given a class, and other clones once, few, many or no size at all.

abundance: NA; v_gene: TRBV21-1; j_gene: TRBJ2-1; d_gene: NA; CDR3nt: TGTGCCAGCACCCCAGGCCCACAGGGGTACCGCTACAATGAGCAGTTCTTC; CDR3aa: CASTPGPQGYRYNEQFF
abundance: NA; v_gene: TRBV7-2; j_gene: TRBJ2-1; d_gene: NA; CDR3nt: TGTGCCAGCAGCTTCAGCGGCTCCTACAATGAGCAGTTCTTC; CDR3aa: CASSFSGSYNEQFF
abundance: NA; v_gene: TRBV7-9; j_gene: TRBJ2-1; d_gene: NA; CDR3nt: TGTGCCAGCAGCTTGGGTGACAGGATACCAAATGAGCAGTTCTTC; CDR3aa: CASSLGDRIPNEQFF
abundance: hyperexpanded; v_gene: TRBV6-2/TRBV6-3; j_gene: TRBJ1-1; d_gene: NA; CDR3nt: TGTGCCAGCAGCATAACACCGAACACTGAAGCTTTCTTT; CDR3aa: CASSITPNTEAFF
abundance: NA; v_gene: TRBV5-1; j_gene: TRBJ1-1; d_gene: TRBD1; CDR3nt: TGCGCCAGCAGCTTAGTATCTTCAGGGGGCACTGAAGCTTTCTTT; CDR3aa: CASSLVSSGGTEAFF
abundance: NA; v_gene: TRBV2; j_gene: TRBJ1-5; d_gene: TRBD1; CDR3nt: TGTGCCAGCAGGCAGGGGGTAGATCAGCCCCAGCATTTT; CDR3aa: CASRQGVDQPQHF
abundance: NA; v_gene: TRBV3-1/TRBV3-2; j_gene: TRBJ2-5; d_gene: NA; CDR3nt: TGTGCCAGCAGCCCGGGGACAAAGGGATTGGAGACCCAGTACTTC; CDR3aa: CASSPGTKGLETQYF
abundance: NA; v_gene: TRBV7-7; j_gene: TRBJ2-7; d_gene: TRBD1; CDR3nt: TGTGCCAGCAGTCCCCTAGGAGGGACAGGGTTATACGAGCAGTACTTC; CDR3aa: CASSPLGGTGLYEQYF
abundance: NA; v_gene: TRBV12-5; j_gene: TRBJ2-1; d_gene: TRBD2; CDR3nt: TGTGCTAGTGCCGCACCCCGACCGGGACTACCTTACAATGAGCAGTTCTTC; CDR3aa: CASAAPRPGLPYNEQFF
abundance: NA; v_gene: TRBV28; j_gene: TRBJ1-6; d_gene: NA; CDR3nt: TGTGCCAGCAGCCCCTTAGATTCACCCCTCCACTTT; CDR3aa: CASSPLDSPLHF
abundance: NA; v_gene: TRBV19; j_gene: TRBJ1-1; d_gene: TRBD1; CDR3nt: TGTGCCACAGGGGGGTACATGAACACTGAAGCTTTCTTT; CDR3aa: CATGGYMNTEAFF
abundance: NA; v_gene: TRBV6-2/TRBV6-3; j_gene: TRBJ2-3; d_gene: NA; CDR3nt: TGTGCCAGCAGTTACCCCACTAGCCGACCCACAGATACGCAGTATTTT; CDR3aa: CASSYPTSRPTDTQYF
abundance: NA; v_gene: TRBV24-1; j_gene: TRBJ2-3; d_gene: TRBD2; CDR3nt: TGTGCCACCGGGGGGGACCCCCGAGGGGCAGATACGCAGTATTTT; CDR3aa: CATGGDPRGADTQYF
abundance: once; v_gene: TRBV10-3; j_gene: TRBJ1-2; d_gene: NA; CDR3nt: TGTGCCAGTTCTCCCGGGGAGTATGGCTACACCTTC; CDR3aa: CASSPGEYGYTF
abundance: NA; v_gene: TRBV3-1/TRBV3-2; j_gene: TRBJ1-3; d_gene: NA; CDR3nt: TGTGCCAGCAGCCAAGTATCAGGGTCCGGAAACACCATATATTTT; CDR3aa: CASSQVSGSGNTIYF
abundance: NA; v_gene: TRBV27; j_gene: TRBJ2-2; d_gene: TRBD2; CDR3nt: TGTGCCACCCAGACTAGCGGGAGGGTGAGCACCGGGGAGCTGTTTTTT; CDR3aa: CATQTSGRVSTGELFF
abundance: once; v_gene: TRBV18; j_gene: TRBJ2-1; d_gene: TRBD2; CDR3nt: TGTGCCAGCTCACCACTAATAGCGGGAGGATCCTACAATGAGCAGTTCTTC; CDR3aa: CASSPLIAGGSYNEQFF
abundance: NA; v_gene: TRBV19; j_gene: TRBJ2-1; d_gene: NA; CDR3nt: TGTGCCAGTACCCTAAGGAGGGAGCATGATGAGCAGTTCTTC; CDR3aa: CASTLRREHDEQFF
abundance: once; v_gene: TRBV5-1; j_gene: TRBJ2-3; d_gene: TRBD2; CDR3nt: TGCGCCAGCAGTAGACTAGCGGAGACAGATACGCAGTATTTT; CDR3aa: CASSRLAETDTQYF